This T cell receptor (beta chain) was retrieved from a study of T cell clones after liver transplantation. The wider study: A pre-transplant mixed lymphocyte reaction with TCRbeta sequencing defined graft-donor-reactive clones followed in post-transplant blood. Without induction therapy, subjects received standard immunosuppression until 12-24 months post-transplant. As an antigen-independent comparator, third-party-reactive TCRbeta sequences came from pre-transplant mixed lymphocyte reactions.

The CDR3 has 14 residues. The V end was cut by 2 bases, the J end by 4 bases, with 8 bases between. The germline V gene encodes CDR1 MNHEY and CDR2 SVGAGI. Sorting of unstimulated PBMCs yielded separate CD3+CD4+ and CD3+CD8+ fractions. Method: immunoSEQ multiplex PCR; TCRdb's copy keeps in-frame clones and lacks some. Among around 110,000 clones listed, 90% were seen once. This TCR came from a human patient who received a liver transplant. Some T cells may have come from the graft donor. This chain uses TRBV6-5 with TRBJ2-2; D unclear. The specimen was CD4+ T cells from blood, collected 12 months after liver transplant. CDR3 coding DNA: TGTGCCAGCAGTTACCCGGACGTCACCGGGGAGCTGTTTTTT. The encoded protein is CASSYPDVTGELFF.